This TCR beta chain was recovered during a study of blood T cell repertoires in COVID-19. Authors' methods: It was from reference gene primer amplification that nucleated cell counts were estimated. Here immunoSEQ multiplex PCR was the method, and the copy in TCRdb shows in-frame clones only, minus some. That table supplies the V and J calls and clone size; D and trimming were determined from the DNA. The table records roughly 170,000 clones, around 79% of them present only once. The V end lost 6 bases, the J end lost 2 bases, and 10 bases lay between the germline ends. There are 13 residues in the CDR3. CDR1 and CDR2 from the germline V gene are ENHRY and SYGVKD.

This TCR was recovered from a woman aged 60-75 years with COVID-19, enrolled during active disease. The chain couples TRBV10-3 to TRBJ1-2; D is ambiguous. The specimen was peripheral blood. This CDR3 is CAISTTENYGYTF. As DNA, the CDR3 is TGTGCCATCAGCACAACAGAAAACTATGGCTACACCTTC.